Included here is one T cell receptor beta chain sequence, with context. The junction does not match germline at one end; this may be a read error. The CDR3 is 14 residues long. Germline V gene sequence: CDR1 SGDLS, CDR2 YYNGEE. Through a sample-barcoded 5' primer and a J-beta primer mix, a second PCR was run for about 6 to 11 cycles. From each sample, at least 2.5 million paired-end reads containing CDR3 were obtained. TCRdb analysed the 5' RACE reads with MiXCR anew, one entry per CDR3 protein. The sample consists of hundreds of thousands of distinct CDR3 sequences, about 36% of them appearing once. The data derive from a study of blood T cells in healthy people across ages. Approximately 9 milliliters of peripheral blood were drawn from each donor into EDTA-treated tubes. PBMCs numbering at least 6.5 million were isolated per sample.

Sequenced material: blood. This clonotype was sampled from a man aged 18 to 30 in good health. The V call is TRBV9, the J call TRBJ2-4, with D tentatively TRBD1 (5 bases). In nucleotides, the CDR3 is TGTGCCAGCAGCGGGGTCAGGGATTCGTCCGAGCAGTACTTT. Protein product: CASSGVRDSSEQYF.